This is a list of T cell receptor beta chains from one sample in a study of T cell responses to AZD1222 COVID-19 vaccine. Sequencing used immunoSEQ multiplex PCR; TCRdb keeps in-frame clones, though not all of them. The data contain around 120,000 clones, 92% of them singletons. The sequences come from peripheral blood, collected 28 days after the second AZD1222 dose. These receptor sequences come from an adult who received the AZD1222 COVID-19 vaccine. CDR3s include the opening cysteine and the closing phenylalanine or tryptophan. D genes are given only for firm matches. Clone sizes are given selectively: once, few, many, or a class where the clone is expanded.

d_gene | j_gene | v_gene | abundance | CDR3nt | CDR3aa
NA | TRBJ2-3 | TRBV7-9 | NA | TGTGCCAGCAGCTCCCCAAGCACAGATACGCAGTATTTT | CASSSPSTDTQYF
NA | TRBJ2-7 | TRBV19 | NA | TGTGCCAGTAGTAGCGCGCTCGGGTCCCACTACGAGCAGTACTTC | CASSSALGSHYEQYF
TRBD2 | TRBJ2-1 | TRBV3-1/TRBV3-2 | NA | TGTGCCAGCAGCCAAGATGGGTGGAGACTAGCGGGAGGTGGTGTGCAGTTCTTC | CASSQDGWRLAGGGVQFF
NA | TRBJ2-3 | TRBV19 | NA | TGTGCCAGTAGTGGGACGGCTAGCACAGATACGCAGTATTTT | CASSGTASTDTQYF
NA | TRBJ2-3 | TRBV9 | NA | TGTGCCAGCAGCGAAACGAATGGGGTAGAGGGCACAGATACGCAGTATTTT | CASSETNGVEGTDTQYF
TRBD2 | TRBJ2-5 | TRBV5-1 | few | TGCGCCAGCAGCCGCTGGACTAGCGGACAAGAGACCCAGTACTTC | CASSRWTSGQETQYF
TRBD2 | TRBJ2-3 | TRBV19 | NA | TGTGCCAGTAGTAAAGCGGGGGGCGCCGGCACAGATACGCAGTATTTT | CASSKAGGAGTDTQYF
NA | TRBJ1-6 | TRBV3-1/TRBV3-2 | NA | TGTGCCAGCAGCCAAGGACGGTTGAATTCACCCCTCCACTTT | CASSQGRLNSPLHF
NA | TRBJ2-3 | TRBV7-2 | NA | TGTGCCAGCAGCCTAGATGGGACCATTACAGATACGCAGTATTTT | CASSLDGTITDTQYF
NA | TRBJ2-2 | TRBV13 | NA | TGTGCCAGCAGCTTGCATCTTACAGGGGGGGAAGCCACCGGGGAGCTGTTTTTT | CASSLHLTGGEATGELFF
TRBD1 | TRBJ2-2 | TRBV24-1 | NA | TGTGCCACCAGTGATGACCTGTTCCGAAAAGGACAGGGGGATCCAGGGGAGCTGTTTTTT | CATSDDLFRKGQGDPGELFF
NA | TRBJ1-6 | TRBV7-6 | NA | TGTGCCAGCAGCACTTCACCGGGAATCGGGGCACCCCTCCACTTT | CASSTSPGIGAPLHF
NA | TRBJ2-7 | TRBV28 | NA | TGTGCCAGCAGTTACAGAACGAGGTACGAGCAGTACTTC | CASSYRTRYEQYF
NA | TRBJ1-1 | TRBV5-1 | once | TGCGCCAGCACCTCCGACAGGTCGGGTGCTGAAGCTTTCTTT | CASTSDRSGAEAFF
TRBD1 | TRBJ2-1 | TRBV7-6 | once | TGTGCCAGCAGCCCGGACAGGCTTAACTCCTACAATGAGCAGTTCTTC | CASSPDRLNSYNEQFF
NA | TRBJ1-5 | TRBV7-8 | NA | TGTGCCAGCAGCCCGGACAGAATACCGATGTGGCCCCAGCATTTT | CASSPDRIPMWPQHF
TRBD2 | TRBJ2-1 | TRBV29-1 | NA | TGCAGCATTTTACTAGCGGGGGTTAATACGGAGTTCTTC | CSILLAGVNTEFF
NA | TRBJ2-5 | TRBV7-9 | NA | TGTGCCAGCAGCTTTCAGGTTGTGAAGCAAGAGACCCAGTACTTC | CASSFQVVKQETQYF
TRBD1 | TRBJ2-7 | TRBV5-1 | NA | TGCGCCAGCAGCTTGGGGACAGGGGGACAGTACTTC | CASSLGTGGQYF
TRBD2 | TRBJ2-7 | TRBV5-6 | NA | TGTGCCAGCAGCCGGAGCGGGAACGAGCAGTACTTC | CASSRSGNEQYF
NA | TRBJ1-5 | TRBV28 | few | TGTGCCAGCAGTTTACTTAACGCAGGGTTGAATCAGCCCCAGCATTTT | CASSLLNAGLNQPQHF
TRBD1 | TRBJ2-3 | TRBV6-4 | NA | TGTGCCAGCAGTGACGGGACAGGGGGCGCAGATACGCAGTATTTT | CASSDGTGGADTQYF
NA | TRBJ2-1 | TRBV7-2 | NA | TGTGCCAGCAGCTTAGCGCTGTTCGGGGGGCTTGAGCAGTTCTTC | CASSLALFGGLEQFF
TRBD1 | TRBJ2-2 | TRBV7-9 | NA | TGCGTCCCAGGGGGCTACACCGGGGAGCTGTTTTTT | CVPGGYTGELFF
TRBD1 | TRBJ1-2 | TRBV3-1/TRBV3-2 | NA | TGTGCCAGCAGCCAAGATGGGACAGGGTGGGGCTATGGCTACACCTTC | CASSQDGTGWGYGYTF
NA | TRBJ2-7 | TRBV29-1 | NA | TGCAGCGTTCTTCGGGGGCTCTACGAGCAGTACTTC | CSVLRGLYEQYF
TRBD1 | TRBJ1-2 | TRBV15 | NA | TGTGCCACCAGCAGAGATCTTCGGAAACCGGGACAGATCGGATATGGCTACACCTTC | CATSRDLRKPGQIGYGYTF
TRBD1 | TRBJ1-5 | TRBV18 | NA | TGTGCCAGCTCACTCGGGCAGGGGGTGGCTCAGCCCCAGCATTTT | CASSLGQGVAQPQHF
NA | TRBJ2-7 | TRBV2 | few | TGTGCCAGCAGTGTAACTTTCGGTCCCTACGAGCAGTACTTC | CASSVTFGPYEQYF
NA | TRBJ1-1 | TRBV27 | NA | TGTGCCAGCAGTTTGGCTCGCACCATGAACACTGAAGCTTTCTTT | CASSLARTMNTEAFF
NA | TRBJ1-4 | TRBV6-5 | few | TGTGCCAGCACTTCAGGAGCAACTAATGAAAAACTGTTTTTT | CASTSGATNEKLFF
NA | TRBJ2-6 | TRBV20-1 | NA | TGCAGTGCTAGTCGAGACCTGGCTTCTGGGGCCAACGTCCTGACTTTC | CSASRDLASGANVLTF
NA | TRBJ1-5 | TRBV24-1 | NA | TGTGCCACCAGTTTACAGGGCCACAATCAGCCCCAGCATTTT | CATSLQGHNQPQHF
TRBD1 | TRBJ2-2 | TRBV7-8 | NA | TGTGCCAGCAGCTCAGAGGGGGCCCCCGGGGAGCTGTTTTTT | CASSSEGAPGELFF
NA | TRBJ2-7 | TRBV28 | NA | TGTGCCAGCAGTTTGGGCAGGATAGACTCCTACGAGCAGTACTTC | CASSLGRIDSYEQYF
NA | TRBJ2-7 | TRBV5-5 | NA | TGTGCCAGCAGCACAGGATACTCCTACGAGCAGTACTTC | CASSTGYSYEQYF
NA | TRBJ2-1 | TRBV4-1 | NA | TGCGCCAGCAGCCAAGAAGGGAGGGGGAGGAATGAGCAGTTCTTC | CASSQEGRGRNEQFF
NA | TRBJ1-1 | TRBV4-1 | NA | TGCGCCAGCAGCCAAGTAGATGTGAGGACTGAAGCTTTCTTT | CASSQVDVRTEAFF
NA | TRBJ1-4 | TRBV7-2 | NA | TGTGCCAGCAGCCGCCAAAACGGATTGTTTAATGAAAAACTGTTTTTT | CASSRQNGLFNEKLFF
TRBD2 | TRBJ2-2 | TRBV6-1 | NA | TGTGCCAGCAGTGACCGGGGGGGTACGGGGGAGCTGTTTTTT | CASSDRGGTGELFF
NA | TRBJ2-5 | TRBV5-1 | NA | TGCGCCAGCAGCTTGACTCCACGGACCCAGCAAGAGACCCAGTACTTC | CASSLTPRTQQETQYF
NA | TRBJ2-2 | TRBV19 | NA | TGTGCCAGTAGTTCAAGACCGTCGAACACCGGGGAGCTGTTTTTT | CASSSRPSNTGELFF
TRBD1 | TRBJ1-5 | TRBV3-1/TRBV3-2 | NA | TGTGCCAGCAGCTTAGACAGGGATCAGCCCCAGCATTTT | CASSLDRDQPQHF
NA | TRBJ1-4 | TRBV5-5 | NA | TGTGCCAGCAGCGAACGGCGGTCTAATGAAAAACTGTTTTTT | CASSERRSNEKLFF
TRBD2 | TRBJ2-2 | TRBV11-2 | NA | TGTGCCAGCGGCAGACCGGGGGGGATTTACACCGGGGAGCTGTTTTTT | CASGRPGGIYTGELFF
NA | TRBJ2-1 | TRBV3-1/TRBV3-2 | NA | TGTGCCAGCAGCCAAAAAATTGGCTCCTACAATGAGCAGTTCTTC | CASSQKIGSYNEQFF
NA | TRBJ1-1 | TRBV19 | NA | TGTGCCAGTAGTATTTCCGGTATGAACACTGAAGCTTTCTTT | CASSISGMNTEAFF
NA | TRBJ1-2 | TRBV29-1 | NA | TGCAGCGTTGAAAAGGGGCTGGATGGCTACACCTTC | CSVEKGLDGYTF
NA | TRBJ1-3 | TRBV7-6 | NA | TGTGCCAGCAGCTTAGAGGACAGTCCAGGAAACACCATATATTTT | CASSLEDSPGNTIYF
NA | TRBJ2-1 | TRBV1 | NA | TGCACCAGCAGCCAAGATCCGGGGAATGAGCAGTTCTTC | CTSSQDPGNEQFF
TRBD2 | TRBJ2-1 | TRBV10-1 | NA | TGCGCCTCATCTAGCGGGGGGGCAAGTGAGCAGTTCTTC | CASSSGGASEQFF